This T cell receptor beta chain originates from a study of T cells in localized non-small cell lung cancer. Measured with immunoSEQ multiplex PCR; TCRdb has only the in-frame clones, and not every one. The data hold some 51,000 clones, with roughly 88% observed a single time. Germline V CDR1 and CDR2: SGDLS, YYNGEE. The CDR3 is 15 amino acids. V dropped 3 bases and J dropped 6; count of bases not matched to a gene: 4. This clone was counted once. This clonotype was obtained from a woman aged 35-75 years with stage I lung adenocarcinoma. The rearrangement uses TRBV9 and TRBJ2-1; 12 bases line up with TRBD2. The starting material was peripheral blood, obtained before any cancer treatment. The CDR3 loop reads CASSAWTSGANEQFF. The CDR3 region has the DNA TGTGCCAGCAGCGCCTGGACTAGCGGGGCCAATGAGCAGTTCTTC.